The following is a T cell receptor beta chain sequence with its context. CDR3 size: 15 residues. Germline V gives CDR1 SGHRS, CDR2 YFSETQ. With 3 bases removed from V and 3 bases from J, the gap between germline ends came to 15 bases. In the study's own analysis: Amplification of reference gene primers was used by the study to estimate nucleated cell counts. Sequenced by immunoSEQ multiplex PCR; TCRdb stores in-frame clones only, minus some. The DNA gave D and trimming, while V, J and clone size come from that table. Among approximately 360,000 clones, roughly 90% were seen once, and the ten largest hold more than 1%. The data derive from a study of blood T cell repertoires in COVID-19. Across the whole study: Donors in the United States, Italy and Spain gave samples during acute or convalescent COVID-19. The cDNA or gDNA used as material had been derived from T cells, B-cell-depleted T cells, or PBMCs.

The TCR originated in a man aged 35 to 55 with acute or convalescent COVID-19. The rearrangement links TRBV5-1 to TRBJ1-1; TRBD1 might be the D (5 bases). What was sequenced was peripheral blood. CDR3 bases: TGCGCCAGCAGCTACCAGGACACGGGGGACACTGAAGCTTTCTTT. It encodes CASSYQDTGDTEAFF.